This T cell receptor (beta chain) was sequenced in a study of radiation and T cells in renal cell carcinoma. The germline gives CDR1 SQVTM, CDR2 ANQGSEA. The CDR3 covers 11 residues. Trimming shortened V by 7 bases and J by 7 bases, and 13 bases separated the two germline ends. Study-wide results and caveats: Top tumor clonotypes rose in blood 2 weeks post-radiation, then contracted.

The time point is: blood 4 weeks post-SBRT, at nephrectomy. The treatment is: 15 Gy SBRT to primary tumor, nephrectomy 4 weeks later. Nephrectomy followed 15 Gy stereotactic body radiation by 4 weeks. Sequencing used immunoSEQ multiplex PCR; TCRdb keeps in-frame clones, though not all of them. The data contain 150,000 to 200,000 clones, about nine tenths of them singletons. As for this clone: Its antigen is currently unknown.

The TCR originated in a woman aged 45 to 65 with renal cell carcinoma. The chain employs TRBV29-1 and TRBJ1-2, with D unresolved. The sample consisted of blood, taken from a patient whose treatment included radiotherapy and nephrectomy. The CDR3 loop reads CSAVTAFGYTF. CDR3 bases: TGCAGCGCCGTGACGGCATTTGGCTACACCTTC. Full variable domain (rest looked up from reference TRBV29-1 and TRBJ1-2): SAVISQKPSRDICQRGTSLTIQCQVDSQVTMMFWYRQQPGQSLTLIATANQGSEATYESGFVIDKFPISRPNLTFSTLTVSNMSPEDSSIYLCSAVTAFGYTFGSGTRLTVV.